This is a list of T cell receptor beta chains from one sample in a study of cytomegalovirus exposure and HLA in healthy donors. Sequencing used immunoSEQ multiplex PCR; TCRdb keeps in-frame clones, though not all of them. In all, the sample yields approximately 110,000 clones. Sequenced sample: PBMCs. The receptors were gathered from a man younger than 45 in good health and CMV-seronegative. The CDR3 runs from the conserved cysteine through the conserved F or W.

V gene: TRBV11-2; J gene: TRBJ2-7; CDR3 protein: CASSPPEGEQYF
V gene: TRBV7-9; J gene: TRBJ1-1; CDR3 protein: CASSRSYVNTEAFF
V gene: TRBV11-2; J gene: TRBJ2-5; CDR3 protein: CASSLGALAGTTETQYF
V gene: TRBV18; J gene: TRBJ1-1; CDR3 protein: CASSRTGTGVDTEAFF
V gene: TRBV4-2; J gene: TRBJ2-1; CDR3 protein: CASSQAPTGFSSYNEQFF
V gene: TRBV29-1; J gene: TRBJ2-7; CDR3 protein: CSVGGSGYEQYF
V gene: TRBV28; J gene: TRBJ1-2; CDR3 protein: CASSYLIPNRGQVYGYTF
V gene: TRBV2; J gene: TRBJ2-5; CDR3 protein: CASSGSDLEETQYF
V gene: TRBV29-1; J gene: TRBJ1-1; CDR3 protein: CSAYLALWDSLNTEAFF
V gene: TRBV4-3; J gene: TRBJ2-7; CDR3 protein: CASSQDSTGDNEQYF
V gene: TRBV19; J gene: TRBJ2-7; CDR3 protein: CASSLTRDSFYEQYF
V gene: TRBV19; J gene: TRBJ2-3; CDR3 protein: CASSISLLSTDTQYF
V gene: TRBV5-1; J gene: TRBJ1-2; CDR3 protein: CASSSGITFRNYGYTF
V gene: TRBV16; J gene: TRBJ2-5; CDR3 protein: CASTSSAQETQYF
V gene: TRBV29-1; J gene: TRBJ2-2; CDR3 protein: CSGRGTGFGGELFF
V gene: TRBV28; J gene: TRBJ1-1; CDR3 protein: CASSGIWAFF
V gene: TRBV6-1; J gene: TRBJ2-7; CDR3 protein: CASSQNRGVYEQYF
V gene: TRBV28; J gene: TRBJ2-3; CDR3 protein: CASSLGLGGGTDTQYF
V gene: TRBV2; J gene: TRBJ2-1; CDR3 protein: CASRPLAGVWNEQFF
V gene: TRBV28; J gene: TRBJ1-2; CDR3 protein: CASGTRNYGYTF
V gene: TRBV7-9; J gene: TRBJ1-1; CDR3 protein: CASSPPGTDEAFF
V gene: TRBV6-5; J gene: TRBJ1-2; CDR3 protein: CASSYGGEARGYTF
V gene: TRBV19; J gene: TRBJ1-1; CDR3 protein: CASSIPGPLRGAFF
V gene: TRBV29-1; J gene: TRBJ2-5; CDR3 protein: CSVEETSTQETQYF
V gene: TRBV15; J gene: TRBJ1-2; CDR3 protein: CATSSRPIGAGYTF
V gene: TRBV7-8; J gene: TRBJ2-5; CDR3 protein: CASSRGRGAEETQYF